This T cell receptor beta chain was documented in a study of CD8 T cells in Susac syndrome. At the level of the study: Clinically active disease was present in six of the sequenced Susac syndrome patients. About 8 of these patients were in remission.

The CDR3 runs 13 residues. Germline V gene sequence: CDR1 SQVTM, CDR2 ANQGSEA. V was cut by 7 bases and J by 5 bases, with 18 bases left in between. After extraction with the RNeasy kit, roughly 0.5 to 1 ug of the RNA was reverse transcribed using random hexamers. An immunoSEQ multiplex PCR generated amplified TCR beta CDR3 products spanning 54 Vbeta and 13 Jbeta. TCRdb analysed the immunoSEQ multiplex PCR reads with MiXCR anew, one entry per CDR3 protein. The sample lists more than 150,000 distinct CDR3 sequences, roughly 95% seen once, with around 0.13% in the top ten. The sample taken for sequencing was CD4+ T cells from PBMCs. The chain has TRBV29-1 and TRBJ2-7, with D possibly being TRBD1 (5 bases). This clonotype was sampled from a human donor with Susac syndrome. Written as DNA, the CDR3 is TGCAGCGCTCGCGGTGCAGGGTATGACGAGCAGTACTTC. Translation gives CSARGAGYDEQYF.